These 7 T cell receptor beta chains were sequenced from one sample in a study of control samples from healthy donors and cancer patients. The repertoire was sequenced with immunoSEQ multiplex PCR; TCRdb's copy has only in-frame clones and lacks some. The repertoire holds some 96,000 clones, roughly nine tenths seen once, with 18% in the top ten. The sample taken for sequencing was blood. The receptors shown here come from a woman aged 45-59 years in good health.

Written as DNA, the CDR3 is TGTGCCAGTGAGGAGGGGGGGATACTCTATGGCTACACCTTC. Protein product: CASEEGGILYGYTF. This sequence joins TRBV6-5 and TRBJ1-2; a possible D gene is TRBD1 (6 bases). This CDR3 contains 14 residues. The V gene lost 9 bases and the J gene lost 4 bases, with 18 bases spanning the gap. Germline CDR1 is MNHEY and CDR2 is SVGAGI.

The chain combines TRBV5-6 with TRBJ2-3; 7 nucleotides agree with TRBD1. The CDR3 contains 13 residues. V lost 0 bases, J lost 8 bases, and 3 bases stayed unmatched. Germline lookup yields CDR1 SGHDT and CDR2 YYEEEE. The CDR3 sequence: CASSLEDRPTQYF. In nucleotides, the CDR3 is TGTGCCAGCAGCTTGGAGGACAGGCCTACGCAGTATTTT. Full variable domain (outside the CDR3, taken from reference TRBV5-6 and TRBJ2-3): DAGVTQSPTHLIKTRGQQVTLRCSPKSGHDTVSWYQQALGQGPQFIFQYYEEEERQRGNFPDRFSGHQFPNYSSELNVNALLLGDSALYLCASSLEDRPTQYFGPGTRLTVL.

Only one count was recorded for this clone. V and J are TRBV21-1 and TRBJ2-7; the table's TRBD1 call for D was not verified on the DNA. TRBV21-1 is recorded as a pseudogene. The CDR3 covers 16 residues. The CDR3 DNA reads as TGTGCCAGCAGCAAAGATTCCCGGACAGAGAGATACGAGCAGTACTTC. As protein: CASSKDSRTERYEQYF.

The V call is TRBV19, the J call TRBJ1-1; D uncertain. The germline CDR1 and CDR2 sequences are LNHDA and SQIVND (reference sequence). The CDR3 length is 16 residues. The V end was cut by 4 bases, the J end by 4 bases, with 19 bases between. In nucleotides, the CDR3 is TGTGCCAGTAGTAATTCGGACTGGTTTAGCGTCACTGAAGCTTTCTTT. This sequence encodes CASSNSDWFSVTEAFF.

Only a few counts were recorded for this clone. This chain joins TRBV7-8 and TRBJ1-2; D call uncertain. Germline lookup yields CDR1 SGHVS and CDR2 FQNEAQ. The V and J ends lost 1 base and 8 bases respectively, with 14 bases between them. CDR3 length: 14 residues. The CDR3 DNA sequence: TGTGCCAGCAGCTTAGAATCTCGACGAGGCGGCTACACCTTC. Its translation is CASSLESRRGGYTF.

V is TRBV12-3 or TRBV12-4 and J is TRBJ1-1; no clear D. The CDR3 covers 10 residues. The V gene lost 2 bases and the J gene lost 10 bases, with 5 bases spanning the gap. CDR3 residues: CASSLPPAFF. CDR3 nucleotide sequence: TGTGCCAGCAGTTTACCGCCAGCTTTCTTT.

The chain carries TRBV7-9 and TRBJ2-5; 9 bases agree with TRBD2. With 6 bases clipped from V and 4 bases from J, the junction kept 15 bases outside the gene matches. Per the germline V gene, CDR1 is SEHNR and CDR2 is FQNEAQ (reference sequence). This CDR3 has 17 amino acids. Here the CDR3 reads CASSFERGASLAETQYF. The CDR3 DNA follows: TGTGCCAGCAGTTTCGAGCGGGGGGCCTCCTTAGCAGAGACCCAGTACTTC.